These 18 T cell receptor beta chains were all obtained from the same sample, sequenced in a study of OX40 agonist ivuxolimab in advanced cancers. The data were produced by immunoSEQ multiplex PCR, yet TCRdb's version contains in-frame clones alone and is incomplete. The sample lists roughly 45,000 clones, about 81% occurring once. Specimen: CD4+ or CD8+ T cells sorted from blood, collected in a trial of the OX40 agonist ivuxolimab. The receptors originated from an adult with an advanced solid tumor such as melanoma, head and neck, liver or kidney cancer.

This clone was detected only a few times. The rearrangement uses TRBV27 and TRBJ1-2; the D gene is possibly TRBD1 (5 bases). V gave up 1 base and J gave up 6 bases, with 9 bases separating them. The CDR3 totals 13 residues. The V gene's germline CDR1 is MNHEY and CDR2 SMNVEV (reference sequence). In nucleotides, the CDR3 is TGTGCCAGCAGTTTATGGGAGGGGAATGGCTACACCTTC. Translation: CASSLWEGNGYTF.

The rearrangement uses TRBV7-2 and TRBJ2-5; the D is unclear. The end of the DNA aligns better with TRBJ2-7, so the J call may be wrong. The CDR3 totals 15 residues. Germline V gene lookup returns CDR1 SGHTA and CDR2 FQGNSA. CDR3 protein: CASSSSRGRFYEQYF. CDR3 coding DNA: TGTGCCAGCAGCTCGAGCCGTGGACGGTTCTACGAGCAGTACTTC.

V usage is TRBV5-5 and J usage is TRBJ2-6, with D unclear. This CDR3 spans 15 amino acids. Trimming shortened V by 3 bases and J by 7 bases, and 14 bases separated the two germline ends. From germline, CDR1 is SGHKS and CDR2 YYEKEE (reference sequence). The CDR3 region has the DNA TGTGCCAGCAGCTCCTTGGCCTCTGCAGCCAACGTCCTGACTTTC. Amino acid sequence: CASSSLASAANVLTF. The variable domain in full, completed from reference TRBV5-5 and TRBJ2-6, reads DAGVTQSPTHLIKTRGQQVTLRCSPISGHKSVSWYQQVLGQGPQFIFQYYEKEERGRGNFPDRFSARQFPNYSSELNVNALLLGDSALYLCASSSLASAANVLTFGAGSRLTVL.

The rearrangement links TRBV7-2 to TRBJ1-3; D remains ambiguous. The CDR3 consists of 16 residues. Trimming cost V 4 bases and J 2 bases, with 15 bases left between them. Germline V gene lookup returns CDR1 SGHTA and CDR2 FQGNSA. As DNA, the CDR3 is TGTGCCAGCAGCTCCTCCAAAGGATTTGCTGGAAACACCATATATTTT. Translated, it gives CASSSSKGFAGNTIYF.

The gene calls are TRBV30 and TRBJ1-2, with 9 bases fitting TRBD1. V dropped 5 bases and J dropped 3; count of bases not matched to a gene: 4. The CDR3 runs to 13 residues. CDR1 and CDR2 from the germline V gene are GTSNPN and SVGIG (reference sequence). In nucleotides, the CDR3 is TGTGCCTGGGCACAGGGGGCGGACTATGGCTACACCTTC. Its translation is CAWAQGADYGYTF.

For the CDR3, the DNA is TGTGCCAGCCTCCCCTTTGGGGCTAGCCTCTACGAGCAGTACTTC. Its protein is CASLPFGASLYEQYF. This chain uses TRBV9 with TRBJ2-7, with D perhaps assigned TRBD1 or TRBD2 (5 bases each). The CDR3 consists of 15 residues. Trimming shortened V by 7 bases and J by 3 bases, and 20 bases separated the two germline ends. Germline V gene data show CDR1 as SGDLS and CDR2 as YYNGEE.

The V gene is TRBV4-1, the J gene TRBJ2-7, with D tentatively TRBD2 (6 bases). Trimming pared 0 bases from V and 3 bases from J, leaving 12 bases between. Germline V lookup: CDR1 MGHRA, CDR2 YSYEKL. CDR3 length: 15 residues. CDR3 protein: CASSQDYPGSYEQYF. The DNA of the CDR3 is TGCGCCAGCAGCCAAGATTACCCCGGGAGCTACGAGCAGTACTTC.

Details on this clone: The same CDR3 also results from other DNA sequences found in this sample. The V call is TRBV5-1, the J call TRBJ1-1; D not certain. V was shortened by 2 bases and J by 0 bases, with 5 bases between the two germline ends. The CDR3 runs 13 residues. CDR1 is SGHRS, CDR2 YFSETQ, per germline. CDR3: CASSLDLNTEAFF. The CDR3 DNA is TGCGCCAGCAGCTTAGACCTGAACACTGAAGCTTTCTTT.

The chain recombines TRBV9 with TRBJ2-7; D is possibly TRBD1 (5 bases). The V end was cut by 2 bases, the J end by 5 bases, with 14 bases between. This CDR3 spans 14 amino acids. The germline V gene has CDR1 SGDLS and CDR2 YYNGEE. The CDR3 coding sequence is TGTGCCAGCAGCGTTGGGCAGGGAACGGACGAGCAGTACTTC. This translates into CASSVGQGTDEQYF.

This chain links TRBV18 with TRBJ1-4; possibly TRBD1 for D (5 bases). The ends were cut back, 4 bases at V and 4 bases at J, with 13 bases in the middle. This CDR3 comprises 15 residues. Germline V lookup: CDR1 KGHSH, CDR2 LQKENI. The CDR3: CASSLPGLRNEKLFF. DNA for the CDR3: TGTGCCAGCTCACTACCGGGACTTCGTAATGAAAAACTGTTTTTT.

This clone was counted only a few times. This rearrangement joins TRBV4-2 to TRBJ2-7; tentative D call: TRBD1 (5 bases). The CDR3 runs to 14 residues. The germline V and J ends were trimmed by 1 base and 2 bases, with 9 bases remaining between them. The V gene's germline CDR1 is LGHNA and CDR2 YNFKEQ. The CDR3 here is CASSQGVRAYEQYF. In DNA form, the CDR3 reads TGTGCCAGCAGCCAAGGAGTCAGGGCCTACGAGCAGTACTTC.

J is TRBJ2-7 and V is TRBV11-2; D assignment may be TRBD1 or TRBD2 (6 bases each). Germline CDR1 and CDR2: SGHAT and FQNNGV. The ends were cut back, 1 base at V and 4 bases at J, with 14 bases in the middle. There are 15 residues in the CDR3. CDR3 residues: CASSLGGTTRYEQYF. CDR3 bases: TGTGCCAGCAGCTTAGGCGGGACAACTAGATACGAGCAGTACTTC. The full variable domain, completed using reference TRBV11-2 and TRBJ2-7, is EAGVAQSPRYKIIEKRQSVAFWCNPISGHATLYWYQQILGQGPKLLIQFQNNGVVDDSQLPKDRFSAERLKGVDSTLKIQPAKLEDSAVYLCASSLGGTTRYEQYFGPGTRLTVT.

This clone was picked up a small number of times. In nucleotides, the CDR3 is TGTGCCATCAGTGAGTCAAGCAAAGGACAGGGGAGTAGCAATCAGCCCCAGCATTTT. Translation: CAISESSKGQGSSNQPQHF. The rearrangement links TRBV10-3 to TRBJ1-5, with 9 bases matching TRBD1. CDR1 and CDR2 from the germline V gene are ENHRY and SYGVKD. The CDR3 runs 19 residues. With 0 bases clipped from V and 0 bases from J, the junction kept 9 bases outside the gene matches.

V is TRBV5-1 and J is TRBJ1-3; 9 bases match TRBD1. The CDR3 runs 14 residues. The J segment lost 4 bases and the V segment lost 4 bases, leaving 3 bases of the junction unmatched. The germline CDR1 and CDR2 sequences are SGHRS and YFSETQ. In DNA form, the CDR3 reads TGCGCCAGCAGCCCCGGGACAGGGGGAAACACCATATATTTT. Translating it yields CASSPGTGGNTIYF.

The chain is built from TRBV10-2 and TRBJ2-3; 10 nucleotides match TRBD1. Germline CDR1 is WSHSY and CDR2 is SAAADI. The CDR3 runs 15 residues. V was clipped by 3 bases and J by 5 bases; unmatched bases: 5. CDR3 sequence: CASSESGTGVDTQYF. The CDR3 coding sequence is TGCGCCAGCAGTGAAAGCGGGACAGGGGTAGATACGCAGTATTTT.

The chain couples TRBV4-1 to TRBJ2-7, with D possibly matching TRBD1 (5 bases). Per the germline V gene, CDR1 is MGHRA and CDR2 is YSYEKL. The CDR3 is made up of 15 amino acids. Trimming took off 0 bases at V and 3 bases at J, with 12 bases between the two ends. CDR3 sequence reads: CASSQDRGRVYEQYF. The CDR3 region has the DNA TGCGCCAGCAGCCAAGATAGGGGCAGGGTCTACGAGCAGTACTTC.

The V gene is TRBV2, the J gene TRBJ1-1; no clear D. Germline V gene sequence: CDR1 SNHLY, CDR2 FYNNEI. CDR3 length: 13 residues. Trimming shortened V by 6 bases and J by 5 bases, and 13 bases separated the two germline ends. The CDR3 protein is CASSSLGVTEAFF. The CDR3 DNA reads TGTGCCAGCAGCAGCCTCGGTGTGACTGAAGCTTTCTTT.

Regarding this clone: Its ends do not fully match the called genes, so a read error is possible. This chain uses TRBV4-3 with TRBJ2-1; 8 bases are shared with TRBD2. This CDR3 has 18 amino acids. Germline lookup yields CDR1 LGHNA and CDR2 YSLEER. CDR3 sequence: CASSQEVVGTRVPDEPFF. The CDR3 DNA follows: TGCGCCAGCAGCCAAGAGGTGGTAGGGACTAGAGTTCCTGATGAGCCGTTCTTC.